The clone carrying this TCR beta chain has more than one count but fewer than ten. No antigen is known for it. This sample was included in a study of T-cell reconstitution after alpha-beta-depleted transplantation in children. This CDR3 contains 15 residues. V was cut by 6 bases and J by 0 bases, with 12 bases left in between. CDR1 is MNHNS, CDR2 SASEGT, per germline. Preparing the TCRbeta library involved the use of unique molecular identifiers. TCRdb re-called the PCR reads through MiXCR, storing one row per CDR3 protein. Of about 130,000 distinct CDR3 sequences detected, more than 9.5% appear once; the ten largest clones hold around 24%. Study outcomes and limitations: Where some patients showed high TCRbeta diversity at day 60, it came from recipient T cells and thymic progenitors that had survived.

This sequence was found in a girl under three years old who had a stem cell transplant for combined immunodeficiency, so the T cells may come from the graft donor. This specimen was PBMCs, mostly from graft donor cells, taken 180 days after TCRalphabeta/CD19-depleted stem cell transplant. The V call is TRBV6-1, the J call TRBJ2-1; D gene ambiguous. The CDR3 DNA is TGTGCCAGCAGCGCCTGGACCAGCTCCTACAATGAGCAGTTCTTC. It yields the protein CASSAWTSSYNEQFF.